This T cell receptor (beta chain) came from a study of cytotoxic CD8 clonotypes in ibrutinib-treated CLL. Study background: Following a median around twelve months of treatment, with a range of 6 to 36, response samples were taken. Study-level results: Against age-matched healthy donors, baseline clonality ran higher and tracked circulating CD8+ T-cell counts. Few clonotypes were public, and these shrank or held steady under treatment.

The CDR3 has 13 amino acids. After removal of 3 bases from V and 8 bases from J, the junction contained 6 bases not matched to a gene. Germline values: CDR1 SQVTM, CDR2 ANQGSEA. TCR beta libraries used around 2 micrograms of genomic DNA from cryopreserved PBMCs. The protocol was immunoSEQ multiplex PCR, while the TCRdb copy is restricted to in-frame clones and leaves out a portion. The sample gives just over 200,000 clones, 79% of which show up once; approximately 10% is in the top ten. A remark on this clone: The antigen remains undetermined.

This TCR was recovered from a human donor with chronic lymphocytic leukemia. The sequences come from PBMCs, collected after 12 months of ibrutinib treatment. J is TRBJ2-1 and V is TRBV29-1; 8 nucleotides match TRBD1. The CDR3 nucleotides are TGCAGCGTTGATCACAGGGGGATGTATGAGCAGTTCTTC. Encoded protein: CSVDHRGMYEQFF.